Listed here are 14 T cell receptor beta chains from one sample, sequenced in a study of shared clonotypes between healthy human individuals. Measured with immunoSEQ multiplex PCR; TCRdb has only the in-frame clones, and not every one. The sample includes some 2,000,000 clones, 95% of them seen just once. Sequenced sample: naive CD4+ T cells sorted from blood. The subset is: CD45RA+ positively selected. The receptor set was obtained from a man between 18 and 29 years old in good health.

The genes are TRBV7-3 and TRBJ1-1; no clear D gene. Germline CDR1 reads SGHTA; CDR2 reads FQGTGA. Trimming shortened V by 5 bases and J by 5 bases, and 15 bases separated the two germline ends. This CDR3 has 14 amino acids. The CDR3 is CASSPQHLGTEAFF. CDR3 in DNA: TGTGCCAGCAGCCCTCAGCACCTTGGGACTGAAGCTTTCTTT. Using reference TRBV7-3 and TRBJ1-1 for the parts outside the CDR3, the full variable domain is GAGVSQTPSNKVTEKGKYVELRCDPISGHTALYWYRQSLGQGPEFLIYFQGTGAADDSGLPNDRFFAVRPEGSVSTLKIQRTERGDSAVYLCASSPQHLGTEAFFGQGTRLTVV.

The V gene is TRBV30, the J gene TRBJ1-2; D is unclear. This CDR3 is built from 14 residues. Germline V gene sequence: CDR1 GTSNPN, CDR2 SVGIG (reference sequence). V lost 0 bases to trimming and J lost 4 bases, with 12 bases between them. CDR3 nucleotides: TGTGCCTGGAGTGTGGGAGCGTCGAGCTATGGCTACACCTTC. Translation: CAWSVGASSYGYTF.

This chain links TRBV4-1 with TRBJ1-4; 11 nucleotides match TRBD1. Trimming removed 7 bases from V and 6 bases from J; junction bases left unmatched: 10. This CDR3 region has 16 residues. The germline V gene has CDR1 MGHRA and CDR2 YSYEKL. This CDR3 reads CASKRTGGGGDEKLFF. CDR3 DNA: TGCGCCAGCAAACGGACAGGGGGCGGTGGGGATGAAAAACTGTTTTTT.

CDR3: CASSSILDVNPYEQYF. As DNA, the CDR3 is TGTGCCAGCTCATCAATCTTGGACGTAAACCCCTACGAGCAGTACTTC. The chain couples TRBV18 to TRBJ2-7; the D is unclear. The CDR3 has 16 residues. Germline V gene sequence: CDR1 KGHSH, CDR2 LQKENI. With 5 bases removed from V and 2 bases from J, the gap between germline ends came to 19 bases.

This rearrangement joins TRBV6-1 to TRBJ2-7; D is possibly TRBD1 or TRBD2 (5 bases each). This CDR3 contains 17 residues. With 2 bases removed from V and 0 bases from J, the gap between germline ends came to 17 bases. Germline V CDR1 and CDR2: MNHNS, SASEGT. The CDR3 bases are TGTGCCAGCAGTGAATGGGGGAGACACCTGAGCTCCTACGAGCAGTACTTC. The encoded protein is CASSEWGRHLSSYEQYF.

The CDR3 here is CASSLSFGATNEKLFF. CDR3 nucleotide sequence: TGCGCCAGCAGCTTGAGTTTTGGGGCAACTAATGAAAAACTGTTTTTT. V gene TRBV5-1 combines with J gene TRBJ1-4; D remains unclear. Trimming pared 1 base from V and 0 bases from J, leaving 10 bases between. CDR1 and CDR2 (germline): SGHRS, YFSETQ. The CDR3 has 16 amino acids.

The chain recombines TRBV6-5 with TRBJ1-1; no firm D call. CDR3 size: 13 residues. Looked up from germline, CDR1 is MNHEY and CDR2 is SVGAGI. The V end was cut by 0 bases, the J end by 7 bases, with 9 bases between. Here the CDR3 DNA reads TGTGCCAGCAGTTACTCCCGGCAGCTTGAAGCTTTCTTT. Residues: CASSYSRQLEAFF.

With respect to this clone: Other DNA sequences within the sample encode an identical CDR3. The chain links TRBV6-6 to TRBJ1-4; D ambiguous. Germline loops: CDR1 MNHNY, CDR2 SVGAGI (reference sequence). The V end was cut by 2 bases, the J end by 8 bases, with 6 bases between. The CDR3 has 12 residues. For the CDR3, the DNA is TGTGCCAGCAGTTACGAAGGCGAAAAACTGTTTTTT. The encoded protein is CASSYEGEKLFF.

The rearrangement uses TRBV6-5 and TRBJ1-1; D gene unclear. CDR1 and CDR2 (germline): MNHEY, SVGAGI. This CDR3 is 15 amino acids long. V was shortened by 2 bases and J by 3 bases, with 13 bases between the two germline ends. CDR3 DNA: TGTGCCAGCAGTTACGGAGACGGATCCTACACTGAAGCTTTCTTT. Amino acids: CASSYGDGSYTEAFF.

The chain's CDR3 is CASSLGVGVKADTQYF. CDR3 sequence (DNA): TGTGCCAGCAGCTTGGGCGTGGGGGTAAAGGCAGATACGCAGTATTTT. This chain joins TRBV7-9 and TRBJ2-3; D is perhaps TRBD1 or TRBD2 (5 bases each). This CDR3 comprises 16 residues. The germline CDR1 and CDR2 sequences are SEHNR and FQNEAQ (reference sequence). The V and J ends lost 3 bases and 4 bases respectively, with 17 bases between them.

With regard to this clone: Other DNA sequences in the same sample also yield this CDR3. The rearrangement joins TRBV7-9 to TRBJ1-2, with D possibly matching TRBD1 (6 bases). The CDR3 is made up of 14 amino acids. Trimming cost V 0 bases and J 4 bases, with 9 bases left between them. Germline V lookup: CDR1 SEHNR, CDR2 FQNEAQ (reference sequence). The DNA for the CDR3 is TGTGCCAGCAGCTTAGCGCAGGGGCCCTATGGCTACACCTTC. Protein product: CASSLAQGPYGYTF.

V is TRBV7-2 and J is TRBJ1-3, with D unresolved. The CDR3 is made up of 13 amino acids. The germline CDR1 and CDR2 sequences are SGHTA and FQGNSA. The V end lost 5 bases, the J end lost 5 bases, and 10 bases lay between the germline ends. The CDR3, as DNA: TGTGCCAGCAGCCCCGCGCGGAGAAACACCATATATTTT. Amino acids: CASSPARRNTIYF. The variable domain in full, completed from reference TRBV7-2 and TRBJ1-3, reads GAGVSQSPSNKVTEKGKDVELRCDPISGHTALYWYRQSLGQGLEFLIYFQGNSAPDKSGLPSDRFSAERTGGSVSTLTIQRTQQEDSAVYLCASSPARRNTIYFGEGSWLTVV.

The CDR3 region is CASSLSHLRAHEQYF. CDR3 DNA: TGTGCCAGCAGTTTATCGCACTTACGCGCCCACGAGCAGTACTTC. This chain joins TRBV27 and TRBJ2-7; no firm D call. The germline CDR1 and CDR2 sequences are MNHEY and SMNVEV (reference sequence). This CDR3 spans 15 amino acids. Trimming pared 0 bases from V and 5 bases from J, leaving 14 bases between.

This chain connects TRBV10-3 to TRBJ2-1, with 10 bases fitting TRBD2. Germline CDR1 reads ENHRY; CDR2 reads SYGVKD. The CDR3 totals 16 residues. With 3 bases clipped from V and 4 bases from J, the junction kept 6 bases outside the gene matches. Here the CDR3 DNA reads TGTGCCATCAGTGATCTGACTAGCGGGCCGTACAATGAGCAGTTCTTC. It translates to CAISDLTSGPYNEQFF.